The 27 T cell receptor beta chains given below trace back to one sample, sequenced in a study of PD-1 blockade in classical Hodgkin lymphoma. The data were produced by immunoSEQ multiplex PCR, yet TCRdb's version contains in-frame clones alone and is incomplete. Among under 20,000 clones, more than 65% were seen once, and the ten largest hold 2% to 3%. The time point here: cycle 4 day 1 (C4D1), after less than 7 weeks of nivolumab. Exposure to brentuximab vedotin varied, and each patient had relapsed following autologous stem cell transplantation. From thawed PBMCs, CD4+ T cells were purified using magnetic negative selection. This sample comprised CD4+ T cells from blood, obtained before the fourth cycle of nivolumab. The source of these receptors is a human donor with classical Hodgkin lymphoma.

The chain combines TRBV6-5 with TRBJ1-4; no firm D call. Trimming removed 2 bases at V and 7 bases at J, with 11 bases between. The CDR3 has 14 residues. The germline gives CDR1 MNHEY, CDR2 SVGAGI. CDR3: CASSYDKFGEKLFF. The CDR3 DNA is TGTGCCAGCAGTTACGATAAGTTCGGTGAAAAACTGTTTTTT.

V gene TRBV5-4 combines with J gene TRBJ2-7; D may be TRBD1 (6 bases). The germline CDR1 and CDR2 sequences are SGHNT and YYREEE (reference sequence). The CDR3 spans 13 residues. Trimming took 4 bases from V and 6 from J, leaving 14 bases between them. The CDR3 sequence: CASSLQGAVEQYF. The CDR3 DNA reads as TGTGCCAGCAGCCTACAGGGAGCCGTCGAGCAGTACTTC.

V and J are TRBV28 and TRBJ1-1; no clear D gene. The ends were cut back, 2 bases at V and 4 bases at J, with 11 bases in the middle. This CDR3 is 14 amino acids long. Germline CDR1 and CDR2: MDHEN and SYDVKM. CDR3 coding DNA: TGTGCCAGCAGTTTAGTCAGGTTGCGCACTGAAGCTTTCTTT. Protein sequence: CASSLVRLRTEAFF.

The chain uses TRBV10-3 and TRBJ2-5; 11 positions match TRBD2. CDR1 is ENHRY and CDR2 is SYGVKD in the germline V gene. Losses at the gene ends were 6 bases for V and 0 bases for J; bases not matched to a gene: 12. The CDR3 length is 18 residues. The chain's CDR3 is CAIRGQGATSGDQETQYF. The CDR3 nucleotides are TGTGCCATCAGGGGACAGGGAGCGACTAGCGGGGACCAAGAGACCCAGTACTTC.

V is TRBV7-9 and J is TRBJ2-5; D is ambiguous. Trimming took off 7 bases at V and 2 bases at J, with 8 bases between the two ends. The CDR3 runs 12 residues. Germline CDR1 reads SEHNR; CDR2 reads FQNEAQ (reference sequence). As DNA, the CDR3 is TGTGCCAGCAATCGGCCTCAAGAGACCCAGTACTTC. This encodes CASNRPQETQYF.

The chain links TRBV7-2 to TRBJ1-2, with D unresolved. The CDR3 length is 14 residues. Germline loops: CDR1 SGHTA, CDR2 FQGNSA. The germline V and J ends were trimmed by 4 bases and 0 bases, with 9 bases remaining between them. CDR3 coding DNA: TGTGCCAGCAGCTGGGGAGACGCTAACTATGGCTACACCTTC. Protein: CASSWGDANYGYTF.

This chain links TRBV2 with TRBJ2-3; D remains unclear. CDR1 SNHLY and CDR2 FYNNEI come from the germline V gene. Trimming stripped 8 bases from V and 3 bases from J, with 12 bases between. CDR3 length: 13 amino acids. The CDR3 bases are TGTGCCAGCGGCATATTCCAGACAGATACGCAGTATTTT. Protein: CASGIFQTDTQYF.

This chain links TRBV7-9 with TRBJ2-2; TRBD2 matches at 7 bases. Germline-derived CDR1 and CDR2 are SEHNR and FQNEAQ (reference sequence). Germline trimming cut 7 bases from V and 5 bases from J; bases unmatched to any gene: 7. This CDR3 is built from 14 residues. The CDR3 region is CASKPAGITGELFF. In DNA, the CDR3 is TGTGCCAGCAAACCAGCGGGGATTACCGGGGAGCTGTTTTTT. Looking up the rest from reference TRBV7-9 and TRBJ2-2 gives the full variable domain: DTGVSQNPRHKITKRGQNVTFRCDPISEHNRLYWYRQTLGQGPEFLTYFQNEAQLEKSRLLSDRFSAERPKGSFSTLEIQRTEQGDSAMYLCASKPAGITGELFFGEGSRLTVL.

V usage is TRBV18 and J usage is TRBJ2-2; 9 bases map to TRBD1. The germline V gene encodes CDR1 KGHSH and CDR2 LQKENI. This CDR3 has 15 amino acids. The J segment lost 6 bases and the V segment lost 3 bases, leaving 5 bases of the junction unmatched. CDR3 region: CASSPPQGAAGELFF. CDR3 nucleotide sequence: TGTGCCAGCTCACCTCCACAGGGGGCTGCCGGGGAGCTGTTTTTT.

This clone showed up just a few times. V is TRBV28 and J is TRBJ1-1; no clear D. V was trimmed by 0 bases and J by 7 bases, leaving 3 bases between them. The CDR3 contains 11 residues. CDR1 and CDR2 (germline): MDHEN, SYDVKM. In DNA, the CDR3 is TGTGCCAGCAGTTTATGGTATGAAGCTTTCTTT. The encoded protein is CASSLWYEAFF.

This chain joins TRBV4-1 and TRBJ2-7; possible D gene TRBD2, 6 bases. Trimming left V 4 bases short and J 5 bases short, with 15 bases between. There are 14 residues in the CDR3. The V gene's germline CDR1 is MGHRA and CDR2 YSYEKL. The CDR3, as DNA: TGCGCCAGCAGCCCGCGACTAGATAGCCACGAGCAGTACTTC. It encodes CASSPRLDSHEQYF.

This chain connects TRBV6-5 to TRBJ1-1, with 11 bases aligning to TRBD1. The ends lost 5 bases at V and 10 bases at J; junction bases unmatched: 9. The CDR3 consists of 14 residues. Germline CDR1 reads MNHEY; CDR2 reads SVGAGI. The CDR3 spells CASSTPGQGVGAFF. CDR3 in DNA: TGTGCCAGCAGTACACCGGGACAGGGGGTTGGAGCTTTCTTT.

The chain couples TRBV7-3 to TRBJ2-1; D is ambiguous. Trimming removed 5 bases at V and 9 bases at J, with 14 bases between. CDR1 SGHTA and CDR2 FQGTGA come from the germline V gene. CDR3 length: 13 amino acids. Written as DNA, the CDR3 is TGTGCCAGCAGCCCCCAAAGTGTCAGTGAGCAGTTCTTC. This codes for CASSPQSVSEQFF.

The rearrangement links TRBV28 to TRBJ1-2, with no clear D. The CDR3 totals 13 residues. The V end was cut by 2 bases, the J end by 8 bases, with 12 bases between. The germline CDR1 and CDR2 sequences are MDHEN and SYDVKM. CDR3 in amino acids: CASSLRSPPGYTF. Written as DNA, the CDR3 is TGTGCCAGCAGTTTAAGATCCCCGCCCGGCTACACCTTC.

The chain has TRBV27 and TRBJ2-7; TRBD1 matches 9 bases. The CDR3 runs to 14 residues. Germline loops: CDR1 MNHEY, CDR2 SMNVEV (reference sequence). V lost 3 bases, J lost 5 bases, and 5 bases stayed unmatched. CDR3 sequence: CASSFHGTGNEQYF. The CDR3 DNA is TGTGCCAGCAGTTTCCACGGGACAGGGAACGAGCAGTACTTC.

This clone was seen more than once but under ten times. J is TRBJ1-2 and V is TRBV2; no definite D call. From germline, CDR1 is SNHLY and CDR2 FYNNEI. This CDR3 is built from 15 residues. The V gene lost 3 bases and the J gene lost 5 bases, with 16 bases spanning the gap. DNA of the CDR3: TGTGCCAGCAGTGAGGCATCGGAAAGTGGGTATGGCTACACCTTC. Protein: CASSEASESGYGYTF.

In DNA, the CDR3 is TGTGCCAGCAGCTTGGATATCGGGAGCTGGGGAGATACGCAGTATTTT. Its translation is CASSLDIGSWGDTQYF. V is TRBV5-4 and J is TRBJ2-3; D may be TRBD2 (6 bases). There are 16 residues in the CDR3. Germline CDR1 SGHNT, CDR2 YYREEE (reference sequence). Trimming pared 0 bases from V and 5 bases from J, leaving 16 bases between.

This clone was counted only a few times. This chain connects TRBV5-6 to TRBJ1-4, with D possibly being TRBD1 (5 bases). The CDR3 extends over 14 amino acids. Trimming shortened V by 1 base and J by 7 bases, and 11 bases separated the two germline ends. Germline CDR1 is SGHDT and CDR2 is YYEEEE. DNA of the CDR3: TGTGCCAGCAGCTTGAGGGGCTCAGGTGAAAAACTGTTTTTT. This gives the protein CASSLRGSGEKLFF.

This sequence joins TRBV10-3 and TRBJ1-1, with D hard to call. CDR1 and CDR2 from the germline V gene are ENHRY and SYGVKD. The CDR3 spans 13 residues. V lost 9 bases and J 0 bases, leaving 11 bases between the germline ends. DNA of the CDR3: TGTGCCATTTCTAGGGTAATGAACACTGAAGCTTTCTTT. Translating it yields CAISRVMNTEAFF.

The chain uses TRBV5-4 and TRBJ1-2; 10 nucleotides align to TRBD1. The V gene end was trimmed by 3 bases and the J gene end by 2 bases; junction bases not matched to a gene: 1. The CDR3 is made up of 14 amino acids. In germline, CDR1 is SGHNT, CDR2 YYREEE (reference sequence). CDR3 in DNA: TGTGCCAGCAGCTGGACAGGGGGGAACTATGGCTACACCTTC. Amino acid sequence: CASSWTGGNYGYTF.

V usage is TRBV4-1 and J usage is TRBJ2-1, with D possibly being TRBD1 or TRBD2 (7 bases each). Per the germline V gene, CDR1 is MGHRA and CDR2 is YSYEKL. The CDR3 consists of 16 residues. Trimming shortened V by 2 bases and J by 5 bases, and 16 bases separated the two germline ends. The CDR3 DNA follows: TGCGCCAGCAGCCAAACCCCAGGGGGGGTTAACAATGAGCAGTTCTTC. It specifies CASSQTPGGVNNEQFF.

This clone was seen a single time. The chain links TRBV25-1 to TRBJ2-1; D might be TRBD1 (5 bases). In germline, CDR1 is MGHDK, CDR2 SYGVNS. The CDR3 spans 15 residues. Trimming pared 9 bases from V and 1 base from J, leaving 16 bases between. The CDR3 is CASVQGLGSYNEQFF. For the CDR3, the DNA is TGTGCCAGTGTCCAGGGTCTGGGTTCCTACAATGAGCAGTTCTTC.

The chain combines TRBV25-1 with TRBJ2-3; possible D gene TRBD2, 5 bases. Germline CDR1 reads MGHDK; CDR2 reads SYGVNS. The CDR3 loop spans 15 amino acids. V was pared by 1 base and J by 3 bases, with 11 bases between. The CDR3 region has the DNA TGTGCCAGCAGTGAATTCGGGGAGTCGACAGATACGCAGTATTTT. Translated, it gives CASSEFGESTDTQYF.

This chain joins TRBV9 and TRBJ1-2, with 10 bases matching TRBD1. The length of the CDR3 is 14 residues. Germline-derived CDR1 and CDR2 are SGDLS and YYNGEE. V lost 2 bases and J lost 6; bases outside the gene matches: 4. In DNA form, the CDR3 reads TGTGCCAGCAGCGTCGACAGGGGGCTTAATGGCTACACCTTC. It codes for CASSVDRGLNGYTF.

V usage is TRBV7-6 and J usage is TRBJ1-1; the D is unclear. CDR1 SGHVS and CDR2 FNYEAQ come from the germline V gene. The CDR3 has 12 amino acids. V lost 4 bases to trimming and J lost 4 bases, with 7 bases between them. The CDR3 loop reads CASSSYRTEAFF. The CDR3 DNA sequence: TGTGCCAGCAGCTCGTACCGCACTGAAGCTTTCTTT. The entire variable domain, with the rest obtained from reference TRBV7-6 and TRBJ1-1, is as follows: GAGVSQSPRYKVTKRGQDVALRCDPISGHVSLYWYRQALGQGPEFLTYFNYEAQQDKSGLPNDRFSAERPEGSISTLTIQRTEQRDSAMYRCASSSYRTEAFFGQGTRLTVV.

This chain links TRBV6-4 with TRBJ1-3, with a possible D match to TRBD1 (6 bases). V was shortened by 4 bases and J by 2 bases, with 18 bases between the two germline ends. Per germline, CDR1 MRHNA and CDR2 SNTAGT. This CDR3 has 17 amino acids. The CDR3 nucleotides read TGTGCCAGCAGTGTCACTAGCTCAGGGGCTACTGGAAACACCATATATTTT. This sequence encodes CASSVTSSGATGNTIYF.

V and J are TRBV4-2 and TRBJ1-5, with D unclear. Deletions cut 0 bases from V and 0 bases from J, with 9 bases between. The germline V gene encodes CDR1 LGHNA and CDR2 YNFKEQ. This CDR3 is built from 16 residues. The CDR3 sequence is CASSQDTSYSNQPQHF. The CDR3 DNA follows: TGTGCCAGCAGCCAAGATACCTCCTATAGCAATCAGCCCCAGCATTTT.